These 16 T cell receptor beta chains came from one sample sequenced in a study of T cell responses to AZD1222 COVID-19 vaccine. Here immunoSEQ multiplex PCR was the method, and the copy in TCRdb shows in-frame clones only, minus some. The sample holds roughly 100,000 clones; roughly 85% are singletons and the top ten take 2.5%. The material was peripheral blood, obtained 28 days after the second AZD1222 dose. The receptors derive from an adult who received the AZD1222 COVID-19 vaccine.

As regards this clone: Possible read error: a much larger clone is one base away. The J gene is TRBJ2-2, the V gene TRBV7-2; 11 bases are shared with TRBD2. In germline, CDR1 is SGHTA, CDR2 FQGNSA. The CDR3 consists of 15 residues. V shed 6 bases and J 1 base; nucleotides not matched to a gene: 1. CDR3 protein: CASRGTSGNTGELFF. The DNA for the CDR3 is TGTGCCAGCAGAGGGACTAGCGGGAACACCGGGGAGCTGTTTTTT.

The chain links TRBV28 to TRBJ2-1; tentative D call: TRBD1 (6 bases). This CDR3 has 15 residues. V lost 7 bases, J lost 0 bases, and 13 bases lay in between. Germline lookup yields CDR1 MDHEN and CDR2 SYDVKM. Here the CDR3 reads CASNPTGSSYNEQFF. The CDR3 bases are TGTGCCAGCAACCCTACAGGGAGCTCCTACAATGAGCAGTTCTTC.

CDR3 region: CATSKDRVNYGYTF. CDR3 DNA sequence: TGTGCCACCAGCAAAGACAGGGTAAACTATGGCTACACCTTC. The chain has TRBV15 and TRBJ1-2; TRBD1 matches at 7 bases. The CDR3 consists of 14 residues. Germline V gene lookup returns CDR1 LNHNV and CDR2 YYDKDF (reference sequence). V lost 4 bases and J lost 2; bases outside the gene matches: 4.

This chain connects TRBV3-1 (or the pseudogene TRBV3-2) to TRBJ2-3; D possibly corresponds to TRBD1 (6 bases). V was shortened by 8 bases and J by 4 bases, with 19 bases between the two germline ends. The germline V gene encodes CDR1 LGHDT and CDR2 YNNKEL (reference sequence). CDR3 length equals 15 residues. CDR3 protein: CASGPGTNSADTQYF. In nucleotides, the CDR3 is TGTGCCAGCGGCCCAGGGACAAATTCCGCAGATACGCAGTATTTT.

This rearrangement joins TRBV23-1 to TRBJ2-1, with a weak D call TRBD1 (6 bases). TRBV23-1 is an ORF, and what it does is uncertain. The CDR3 length is 15 residues. The ends were cut back, 4 bases at V and 6 bases at J, with 16 bases in the middle. The CDR3, as DNA: TGCGCCAGCAGTCTGAGGGGGATCTGCTGCAATGAGCAGTTCTTC. Translating gives CASSLRGICCNEQFF.

The rearrangement joins TRBV4-3 to TRBJ2-5; D not certain. The germline V gene has CDR1 LGHNA and CDR2 YSLEER. The CDR3 covers 16 residues. Trimming took 0 bases from V and 7 from J, leaving 18 bases between them. The chain's CDR3 is CASSQDMRPASGTQYF. In nucleotides, the CDR3 is TGCGCCAGCAGCCAAGATATGCGCCCCGCGTCGGGGACCCAGTACTTC.

V and J are TRBV6-5 and TRBJ2-5, with D possibly being TRBD2 (5 bases). This CDR3 is built from 14 residues. CDR1 and CDR2 (germline): MNHEY, SVGAGI. V was pared by 2 bases and J by 1 base, with 8 bases between. The CDR3 loop reads CASSYGELQETQYF. CDR3 nucleotides: TGTGCCAGCAGTTACGGGGAGCTCCAAGAGACCCAGTACTTC.

The chain combines TRBV14 with TRBJ1-2; D unclear. This CDR3 comprises 13 residues. Germline V lookup: CDR1 SGHDN, CDR2 FVKESK. Trimming pared 4 bases from V and 6 bases from J, leaving 12 bases between. The CDR3, as DNA: TGTGCCAGCAGCCTCGCCAGCGGGGATGGCTACACCTTC. This codes for CASSLASGDGYTF. The whole variable domain, remainder taken from reference TRBV14 and TRBJ1-2, is EAGVTQFPSHSVIEKGQTVTLRCDPISGHDNLYWYRRVMGKEIKFLLHFVKESKQDESGMPNNRFLAERTGGTYSTLKVQPAELEDSGVYFCASSLASGDGYTFGSGTRLTVV.

The genes are TRBV7-2 and TRBJ1-5; D is undetermined. CDR3 length: 16 amino acids. The V and J ends lost 1 base and 5 bases respectively, with 15 bases between them. Germline V gene lookup returns CDR1 SGHTA and CDR2 FQGNSA. This chain's CDR3 is CASSLGGGRDDQPQHF. The CDR3 DNA reads as TGTGCCAGCAGCTTAGGAGGCGGGAGGGATGATCAGCCCCAGCATTTT.

CDR3 in amino acids: CASSYSVTSGSYEQYF. The CDR3 DNA reads TGTGCCAGCAGTTACTCTGTAACTAGCGGCTCCTACGAGCAGTACTTC. V usage is TRBV6-2 or TRBV6-3 and J usage is TRBJ2-7; TRBD2 matches at 8 bases. The germline gives CDR1 MNHEY, CDR2 SVGEGT. V was clipped by 0 bases and J by 0 bases; unmatched bases: 4. This CDR3 is built from 16 residues.

The chain links TRBV7-8 to TRBJ2-7; 9 bases line up with TRBD1. Germline V lookup: CDR1 SGHVS, CDR2 FQNEAQ. V was clipped by 3 bases and J by 5 bases; unmatched bases: 5. The length of the CDR3 is 14 residues. For the CDR3, the DNA is TGTGCCAGCAGCTTTCGGACAGGGGTCGACGAGCAGTACTTC. This translates into CASSFRTGVDEQYF.

The chain uses TRBV19 and TRBJ2-4; 8 positions agree with TRBD1. CDR1 is LNHDA, CDR2 SQIVND, per germline (reference sequence). The CDR3 has 13 residues. The trim removed 3 bases at V and 15 bases at J, leaving 10 bases unmatched. The CDR3 region is CASSIQGQGGLYF. The CDR3 DNA is TGTGCCAGTAGTATCCAAGGACAGGGCGGTCTGTACTTC.

The chain uses TRBV7-2 and TRBJ2-1, with 13 bases aligning to TRBD2. V shed 6 bases and J 4 bases; nucleotides not matched to a gene: 6. The germline V gene has CDR1 SGHTA and CDR2 FQGNSA. The CDR3 consists of 16 residues. The CDR3 region has the DNA TGTGCCAGCAGATTTTCGGGACTAGCGGGATACAATGAGCAGTTCTTC. Its protein is CASRFSGLAGYNEQFF.

The rearrangement links TRBV28 to TRBJ1-1; possibly TRBD1 for D (6 bases). Germline CDR1 reads MDHEN; CDR2 reads SYDVKM. This CDR3 has 13 amino acids. Trimming stripped 7 bases from V and 2 bases from J, with 11 bases between. For the CDR3, the DNA is TGTGCCAGCACGTGGACAGCCAACACTGAAGCTTTCTTT. Residues: CASTWTANTEAFF.

The chain is built from TRBV27 and TRBJ2-3; D ambiguous. The CDR3 is made up of 13 amino acids. V lost 1 base to trimming and J lost 2 bases, with 4 bases between them. From germline, CDR1 is MNHEY and CDR2 SMNVEV (reference sequence). The CDR3 DNA follows: TGTGCCAGCAGTTTATTCGACACAGATACGCAGTATTTT. Translated: CASSLFDTDTQYF.

CDR3 sequence: CASSQEGLAGNEQFF. CDR3 bases: TGTGCCAGCAGCCAAGAGGGACTAGCGGGAAATGAGCAGTTCTTC. The rearrangement links TRBV4-2 to TRBJ2-1; TRBD2 matches 13 bases. V shed 0 bases and J 7 bases; nucleotides not matched to a gene: 0. The germline V gene has CDR1 LGHNA and CDR2 YNFKEQ. The CDR3 consists of 15 residues.